This TCR beta chain was found in a study of CXCR3-negative and CXCR3-positive naive CD8 T cells. With regard to this clonotype: Its antigen remains unidentified.

Libraries of TRB cDNA were made by 5' RACE and carried UMIs. TCRdb re-called the 5' RACE reads and catalogs CDR3 proteins one per entry, DNA excluded. The sample includes some 47,000 distinct CDR3 sequences. Notes on the study in general: Memory CD8+ cells had much lower diversity, and both naive subsets had comparably high diversity. Naive cells with CXCR3 showed TRB CDR3s that were more hydrophobic than those in CXCR3-negative naive cells. Memory cells differed in TRBV-TRBJ usage, but naive CXCR3-negative and CXCR3-positive cells had similar usage.

This CDR3 has 16 amino acids. CDR1 is LGHNA and CDR2 is YNFKEQ in the germline V gene. The source of this sequence is a human donor in good health. Some clones in this sample may be carry-over from other donors' samples. The chain has TRBV4-2 and TRBJ2-3. Sequenced sample: naive CXCR3+ CD8+ T cells from blood. Sample subset: CD45RO-CCR7+CD27+CD95- naive CD8+ T cells expressing CXCR3 (TNR3+). The CDR3 is CASSQDPNPNTDTQYF.